The entry below gives a single TCR beta chain sequence along with its context. Its target is unknown. The entry originates in a study of cytomegalovirus exposure and HLA in healthy donors. Use of 60 Vbeta and 13 Jbeta primers characterized the PCR. The table came from immunoSEQ multiplex PCR; TCRdb's copy has only in-frame clones and leaves some out. The sample lists over 150,000 clones; around four fifths were seen once. Findings of the study overall: Later, an analysis showed that TCR beta chains associated with HLA were more clonally expanded than others that were equally common.

Donors likely had unrecorded immune exposures despite being nominally healthy when sampled. Germline CDR1 and CDR2: MDHEN and SYDVKM. This CDR3 region has 16 residues. V lost 3 bases, J lost 9 bases, and 18 bases lay in between. Sequenced sample: PBMCs. The clonotype was recovered from a woman aged 55 to 70 in good health and CMV-seropositive. The V and J genes are TRBV28 and TRBJ1-6, with D maybe TRBD1 (5 bases). The DNA for the CDR3 is TGTGCCAGCAGTTTTAAAGGGAGGACATGGAGTTCACCCCTCCACTTT. This gives the protein CASSFKGRTWSSPLHF.